Listed here are 32 T cell receptor beta chains from one sample, sequenced in a study of blood T cells in healthy people across ages. PCR was performed a second time for about 6 to 12 cycles using a sample-barcoded 5' primer and a J-beta primer mix. In TCRdb, the 5' RACE reads were re-called with MiXCR into one record per CDR3 protein. The sample contains approximately 1,100,000 distinct CDR3 sequences, 45% of which appear only once. The sequencing sample was made of blood. The receptors shown here come from a woman aged 55-75 years in good health.

This chain joins TRBV12-3 or TRBV12-4 and TRBJ2-7, with a possible D match to TRBD1 (6 bases). The CDR3 has 15 residues. V lost 6 bases and J 1 base, leaving 16 bases between the germline ends. The CDR3 DNA reads TGTGCCAGCAGGCCGGTGGGGGCCCCGTCCTACGAGCAGTACTTC. As protein: CASRPVGAPSYEQYF.

This chain uses TRBV10-2 with TRBJ1-1, with TRBD1 matching over 7 bases. The CDR3 is 13 residues long. The ends lost 6 bases at V and 3 bases at J; junction bases unmatched: 4. CDR1 is WSHSY, CDR2 SAAADI, per germline. CDR3 nucleotide sequence: TGCGCCAGCAGGGACAGGTGGGACACTGAAGCTTTCTTT. As protein: CASRDRWDTEAFF.

The chain couples TRBV3-1 to TRBJ2-7, with D unresolved. CDR3 length equals 16 residues. The germline CDR1 and CDR2 sequences are LGHDT and YNNKEL (reference sequence). Trimming took off 3 bases at V and 4 bases at J, with 19 bases between the two ends. The CDR3 DNA sequence: TGTGCCAGCAGCCATATAGTTGGTACTTTCCAATACGAGCAGTACTTC. Its protein is CASSHIVGTFQYEQYF.

This clonotype showed up just a few times. The chain is built from TRBV4-1 and TRBJ2-3, with 10 bases that match TRBD2. Germline-derived CDR1 and CDR2 are MGHRA and YSYEKL. V lost 2 bases to trimming and J lost 6 bases; unmatched junction nucleotides: 2. The CDR3 is 14 residues long. The CDR3 is CASSQLAGVDTQYF. The CDR3, as DNA: TGCGCCAGCAGCCAACTAGCGGGAGTCGATACGCAGTATTTT.

The rearrangement links TRBV15 to TRBJ2-3, with D hard to call. This CDR3 region has 13 residues. Trimming left V 1 base short and J 5 bases short, with 7 bases between. Germline CDR1 is LNHNV and CDR2 is YYDKDF (reference sequence). CDR3 nucleotides: TGTGCCACCAGCAGAGGACACATAGATACGCAGTATTTT. Its protein is CATSRGHIDTQYF.

A note on this clonotype: At one boundary the junction diverges from the germline segment, which might be a read error. The gene calls are TRBV28 and TRBJ2-7, with D tentatively TRBD1 (6 bases). The CDR3 runs to 14 residues. Germline V lookup: CDR1 MDHEN, CDR2 SYDVKM. CDR3: CANSLGQSSYEQYF. The CDR3 nucleotides are TGTGCCAACAGTTTAGGACAGAGCTCCTACGAGCAGTACTTC.

On this clonotype: Just one base apart from a much larger clone, this may be a read error. The J gene is TRBJ2-1, the V gene TRBV5-1; perhaps D is TRBD1 or TRBD2 (5 bases each). V was clipped by 4 bases and J by 8 bases, with 13 bases between them. Germline values: CDR1 SGHRS, CDR2 YFSETQ. The CDR3 consists of 13 residues. The CDR3 nucleotides are TGCGCCAGCAGCACGGGGCTTAGCGATGAGCAGTTCTTC. This encodes CASSTGLSDEQFF.

This clonotype was seen just once. V gene TRBV20-1 combines with J gene TRBJ2-7, with 11 bases identical to TRBD2. The CDR3 consists of 16 residues. The V gene's germline CDR1 is DFQATT and CDR2 SNEGSKA (reference sequence). V shed 3 bases, J shed 3 bases, and the junction held 10 bases outside the gene matches. The CDR3 spells CSASTLAGGGLYEQYF. CDR3 DNA sequence: TGCAGTGCTAGTACCCTAGCGGGAGGAGGCCTCTACGAGCAGTACTTC.

With respect to this clonotype: At one boundary the junction diverges from the germline segment, which might be a read error. The V gene is TRBV11-3, the J gene TRBJ2-1; D might be TRBD1 or TRBD2, each matching 7 bases. Gene TRBJ2-7 matches the end of the DNA better, so the J call may be wrong. This CDR3 spans 18 amino acids. Germline V gene sequence: CDR1 SGHNT, CDR2 YENEEA. The CDR3 DNA reads as TGTGCCAGCGGCTTAGGCGCAGGGGGAGGGGACTCCTACAATGAGCAGTACTTC. Protein product: CASGLGAGGGDSYNEQYF.

This chain links TRBV12-3 or TRBV12-4 with TRBJ2-4; D perhaps matches TRBD2 (5 bases). V was clipped by 7 bases and J by 13 bases, with 20 bases between them. This CDR3 comprises 13 residues. As DNA, the CDR3 is TGTGCCAGCAAAACTGCGGGCCTTAAAGAGCAGTACTTC. Amino acid sequence: CASKTAGLKEQYF.

This clonotype was counted a few times. This rearrangement joins TRBV29-1 to TRBJ2-7, with D maybe TRBD2 (6 bases). With 2 bases removed from V and 1 base from J, the gap between germline ends came to 21 bases. The CDR3 runs 17 residues. Germline loops: CDR1 SQVTM, CDR2 ANQGSEA. CDR3 amino acids: CSVELLGGKGPSYEQYF. In DNA, the CDR3 is TGCAGCGTTGAATTGTTGGGGGGAAAGGGGCCTTCCTACGAGCAGTACTTC.

A word on this clonotype: The junction does not match germline at one end; this may be a read error. The chain is built from TRBV12-3 or TRBV12-4 and TRBJ2-1, with 7 positions matching TRBD2. This CDR3 has 14 amino acids. CDR3 residues: CASSFGTNYDEQFF. Here the CDR3 DNA reads TGTGCCAGCAGTTTTGGGACTAACTACGATGAGCAGTTCTTC.

This clonotype has a single count. The J gene is TRBJ2-7, the V gene TRBV6-4, with D possibly being TRBD1 (5 bases). The CDR3 covers 14 residues. The germline gives CDR1 MRHNA, CDR2 SNTAGT. V was cut by 7 bases and J by 4 bases, with 17 bases left in between. CDR3 sequence: CASTSVQGWYEQYF. CDR3 in DNA: TGTGCCAGCACCTCCGTCCAGGGTTGGTACGAGCAGTACTTC.

The chain carries TRBV7-9 and TRBJ1-2; 7 bases match TRBD1. The CDR3 spans 16 residues. Germline trimming cut 5 bases from V and 4 bases from J; bases unmatched to any gene: 13. Germline lookup yields CDR1 SEHNR and CDR2 FQNEAQ (reference sequence). CDR3 loop: CASSPPTGNTIYGYTF. DNA of the CDR3: TGTGCCAGCAGCCCGCCGACAGGGAACACGATCTATGGCTACACCTTC.

CDR3 sequence reads: CASSAPQGRGNTQYF. CDR3 sequence (DNA): TGTGCCAGCAGTGCCCCACAGGGAAGAGGGAATACGCAGTATTTT. The rearrangement uses TRBV2 and TRBJ2-3; a weak D match, TRBD1 (6 bases). CDR3 length: 15 residues. The V end was cut by 4 bases, the J end by 7 bases, with 18 bases between. From germline, CDR1 is SNHLY and CDR2 FYNNEI.

The J gene is TRBJ2-1, the V gene TRBV10-3, with TRBD2 identical over 10 bases. The CDR3 runs to 13 residues. The V gene end was trimmed by 9 bases and the J gene end by 10 bases; junction bases not matched to a gene: 9. Germline CDR1 is ENHRY and CDR2 is SYGVKD. This chain's CDR3 is CAIAGTSADEQFF. In DNA, the CDR3 is TGTGCCATTGCCGGGACTAGCGCCGACGAGCAGTTCTTC.

The table lists this clonotype with a few counts. The chain combines TRBV7-8 with TRBJ2-3; 13 bases are shared with TRBD2. Germline V lookup: CDR1 SGHVS, CDR2 FQNEAQ. The V gene end was trimmed by 5 bases and the J gene end by 2 bases; junction bases not matched to a gene: 7. The length of the CDR3 is 17 residues. Here the CDR3 reads CASSGTSGKTHTDTQYF. DNA for the CDR3: TGTGCCAGCAGCGGGACTAGCGGGAAGACCCACACAGATACGCAGTATTTT.

The chain uses TRBV4-1 and TRBJ2-7; no definite D call. This CDR3 has 15 amino acids. The V end was cut by 8 bases, the J end by 8 bases, with 25 bases between. Germline CDR1 reads MGHRA; CDR2 reads YSYEKL. The CDR3 nucleotides read TGCGCCAGCGCAGTCCCGGACGCCCGCTTAAGGAAGCAGTACTTC. Translating gives CASAVPDARLRKQYF.

The chain uses TRBV30 and TRBJ2-5; TRBD1 might be the D (6 bases). CDR3 length: 15 amino acids. V was shortened by 1 base and J by 2 bases, with 14 bases between the two germline ends. Germline V gives CDR1 GTSNPN, CDR2 SVGIG (reference sequence). CDR3 residues: CAWSGLRGRQETQYF. Here the CDR3 DNA reads TGTGCCTGGAGTGGGCTGAGGGGGAGACAAGAGACCCAGTACTTC.

The rearrangement links TRBV27 to TRBJ2-3, with D perhaps being TRBD1 or TRBD2 (5 bases each). Germline CDR1 reads MNHEY; CDR2 reads SMNVEV (reference sequence). V was pared by 9 bases and J by 2 bases, with 21 bases between. The CDR3 extends over 16 amino acids. The CDR3 DNA reads TGTGCCAGTCGACGCCTTACAGGAGGACCCACAGATACGCAGTATTTT. Translated, it gives CASRRLTGGPTDTQYF.

This chain links TRBV5-1 with TRBJ1-5, with TRBD1 matching over 12 bases. The CDR3 has 17 residues. The germline gives CDR1 SGHRS, CDR2 YFSETQ. V shed 4 bases, J shed 7 bases, and the junction held 12 bases outside the gene matches. The CDR3 nucleotides are TGCGCCAGCAGCCCGGGACAGGGGGCGATCGCCAAGCAGCCCCAGCATTTT. Its translation is CASSPGQGAIAKQPQHF.

This clonotype was detected many times. The chain carries TRBV28 and TRBJ2-7; 8 bases align to TRBD1. CDR3 length: 15 residues. Germline values: CDR1 MDHEN, CDR2 SYDVKM. V shed 5 bases, J shed 0 bases, and the junction held 6 bases outside the gene matches. The CDR3 region has the DNA TGTGCCAGCAGTCCCGGGACAGGTCACTCCTACGAGCAGTACTTC. Translation: CASSPGTGHSYEQYF.

The gene calls are TRBV10-1 and TRBJ2-5; 9 bases are a match to TRBD2. The last part of the DNA fits TRBJ2-7 better; the J call may be wrong. The CDR3 totals 12 residues. Germline CDR1 WNHNN, CDR2 SYGVQD (reference sequence). This CDR3 is CASSGTSVEQYF. The CDR3 DNA sequence: TGCGCCAGCAGTGGGACTAGCGTCGAGCAGTACTTC.

The chain is built from TRBV6-2 or TRBV6-3 and TRBJ2-7; 9 bases align to TRBD2. The J call may be in error: the DNA end matches TRBJ2-5 better. The CDR3 consists of 13 residues. Per the germline V gene, CDR1 is MNHEY and CDR2 is SVGEGT. CDR3 bases: TGTGCCAGCAGTGACGGCGGGAGGGGGACCCAGTACTTC. Amino acids: CASSDGGRGTQYF.

This clonotype was counted many times. V and J are TRBV24-1 and TRBJ2-3; possibly TRBD2 for D (6 bases). Germline values: CDR1 KGHDR, CDR2 SFDVKD. The V and J ends lost 7 bases and 6 bases respectively, with 13 bases between them. This CDR3 contains 13 residues. DNA for the CDR3: TGTGCCACCAGCAAGACTAGTCTGGATACGCAGTATTTT. The encoded protein is CATSKTSLDTQYF.

This chain uses TRBV29-1 with TRBJ1-5; a possible D gene is TRBD1 (5 bases). CDR1 and CDR2 from the germline V gene are SQVTM and ANQGSEA. The CDR3 is 13 residues long. V shed 4 bases and J shed 4 bases, with 11 bases lying between them. The CDR3 region has the DNA TGCAGCGTTGGAGGGGCCCATAATCAGCCCCAGCATTTT. The encoded protein is CSVGGAHNQPQHF.

The genes are TRBV7-2 and TRBJ1-2; D gene uncertain. CDR1 and CDR2 (germline): SGHTA, FQGNSA. This CDR3 spans 13 amino acids. Trimming pared 5 bases from V and 4 bases from J, leaving 11 bases between. The CDR3 bases are TGTGCCAGCAGCCCCGTCGGGATCTATGGCTACACCTTC. Amino acid sequence: CASSPVGIYGYTF.

This chain uses TRBV20-1 with TRBJ2-1; D gene uncertain. This CDR3 region has 15 residues. Trimming left V 6 bases short and J 6 bases short, with 21 bases between. The germline V gene has CDR1 DFQATT and CDR2 SNEGSKA (reference sequence). CDR3 region: CSAEDARKESNEQFF. The CDR3 nucleotides are TGCAGTGCGGAAGACGCCCGAAAGGAGAGCAATGAGCAGTTCTTC.

The sample holds a few counts of this clonotype. V and J are TRBV20-1 and TRBJ2-4; 7 nucleotides align to TRBD2. Germline V gene sequence: CDR1 DFQATT, CDR2 SNEGSKA (reference sequence). J gave up 1 base and V 6 bases, and 6 bases lay outside the gene matches. The CDR3 has 14 residues. The CDR3 protein is CSALAREAKNIQYF. The DNA for the CDR3 is TGCAGTGCCTTAGCGCGGGAGGCCAAAAACATTCAGTACTTC.

As concerns this clonotype: Since a much larger clone is just one base distant, this may be a read error. The chain employs TRBV2 and TRBJ1-2, with unresolved D. Germline V gene sequence: CDR1 SNHLY, CDR2 FYNNEI. Between the trimmed V and J ends, which lost 11 bases and 8 bases, there was a span of 30 bases. This CDR3 contains 16 residues. CDR3 protein: CACNERGRRVREGYTF. In DNA form, the CDR3 reads TGTGCCTGCAACGAAAGAGGGAGAAGGGTTAGGGAGGGCTACACCTTC.

There are a few counts of this clonotype. The chain uses TRBV3-1 and TRBJ2-3, with 14 bases matching TRBD2. From germline, CDR1 is LGHDT and CDR2 YNNKEL (reference sequence). After removal of 1 base from V and 0 bases from J, the junction contained 0 bases not matched to a gene. CDR3 size: 17 residues. The CDR3 here is CASSQGTSGRSTDTQYF. In nucleotides, the CDR3 is TGTGCCAGCAGCCAAGGGACTAGCGGGAGGAGCACAGATACGCAGTATTTT.

This clonotype was seen only once. The genes are TRBV20-1 and TRBJ2-7; 9 positions agree with TRBD2. The J call could be wrong; TRBJ2-4 is a better fit for the DNA end. Germline values: CDR1 DFQATT, CDR2 SNEGSKA (reference sequence). This CDR3 has 17 amino acids. CDR3 amino acids: CSARPPAGGVVKNIQYF. The CDR3 coding sequence is TGCAGTGCTAGGCCTCCAGCGGGAGGTGTGGTCAAAAACATTCAGTACTTC.